Shown below are 27 T cell receptor beta chains from a single sample sequenced in a study of blood T cells in healthy people across ages. A sample-barcoded 5' primer and a J-beta primer mix were used in a second PCR of about 7 to 11 cycles. MiXCR was run by TCRdb on the 5' RACE reads, yielding one entry per CDR3 protein. The sample holds 650,000 to 950,000 distinct CDR3 sequences; 44% are singletons and the top ten take about 19%. Sequencing was done on a sample of blood. The receptors stem from a man in his 60s in good health.

The V call is TRBV5-1, the J call TRBJ2-1; 8 bases map to TRBD1. Germline V gives CDR1 SGHRS, CDR2 YFSETQ. The junction had 9 bases not matched to a gene; V was cut back by 0 bases and J by 4 bases. CDR3 size: 17 residues. CDR3 amino acids: CASSLAPGTGKYNEQFF. The CDR3 nucleotides read TGCGCCAGCAGCTTGGCCCCAGGGACAGGAAAATACAATGAGCAGTTCTTC. Looking up the rest from reference TRBV5-1 and TRBJ2-1 gives the full variable domain: KAGVTQTPRYLIKTRGQQVTLSCSPISGHRSVSWYQQTPGQGLQFLFEYFSETQRNKGNFPGRFSGRQFSNSRSEMNVSTLELGDSALYLCASSLAPGTGKYNEQFFGPGTRLTVL.

The rearrangement uses TRBV6-5 and TRBJ1-2, with TRBD1 identical over 9 bases. The length of the CDR3 is 15 residues. V lost 4 bases to trimming and J lost 1 base; unmatched junction nucleotides: 4. Germline values: CDR1 MNHEY, CDR2 SVGAGI. The CDR3 region has the DNA TGTGCCAGCAGTTGGCGGACAGGGGATAACTATGGCTACACCTTC. This translates into CASSWRTGDNYGYTF.

This clonotype has a handful of counts. Here the CDR3 reads CASSFPDPYEQYF. CDR3 in DNA: TGTGCCAGCAGCTTCCCGGACCCTTACGAGCAGTACTTC. V gene TRBV7-9 combines with J gene TRBJ2-7; unclear D gene. Germline assignment: CDR1 SEHNR and CDR2 FQNEAQ (reference sequence). The CDR3 covers 13 residues. V lost 3 bases and J lost 4, with 10 bases in between.

The genes are TRBV6-5 and TRBJ1-1, with 9 bases aligning to TRBD1. Trimming took 0 bases from V and 5 from J; bases not matched to a gene: 10. The CDR3 extends over 17 amino acids. CDR1 is MNHEY, CDR2 SVGAGI, per germline. CDR3 sequence (DNA): TGTGCCAGCAGTTACTCGATTTACAGGGGGCGTATTACTGAAGCTTTCTTT. This translates into CASSYSIYRGRITEAFF.

The chain couples TRBV6-2 or TRBV6-3 to TRBJ2-5, with a possible D match to TRBD2 (5 bases). The CDR3 runs to 13 residues. Looked up from germline, CDR1 is MNHEY and CDR2 is SVGEGT. The V end was cut by 6 bases, the J end by 11 bases, with 19 bases between. CDR3 bases: TGTGCCAGCAGCACCACGGGCACCTGGGAGCAGTACTTC. It is translated as CASSTTGTWEQYF.

The rearrangement joins TRBV20-1 to TRBJ2-3; 8 nucleotides agree with TRBD2. There are 16 residues in the CDR3. Per germline, CDR1 DFQATT and CDR2 SNEGSKA (reference sequence). V dropped 3 bases and J dropped 6; count of bases not matched to a gene: 14. This CDR3 reads CSASITLADIRDTQYF. In DNA form, the CDR3 reads TGCAGTGCTAGTATAACACTAGCGGACATTAGGGATACGCAGTATTTT.

In its sample, this clonotype was seen a few times. The chain uses TRBV9 and TRBJ2-5; TRBD2 is a possible D gene (6 bases). V dropped 0 bases and J dropped 11 bases, with 14 bases sitting between them. Per germline, CDR1 SGDLS and CDR2 YYNGEE. CDR3 length: 13 residues. CDR3 DNA: TGTGCCAGCAGCGTAGAGGGTGGGGGGATGCAGTACTTC. Its protein product is CASSVEGGGMQYF.

The chain has TRBV7-2 and TRBJ2-5, with TRBD2 matching over 9 bases. CDR3 size: 16 residues. Trimming removed 1 base from V and 0 bases from J; junction bases left unmatched: 3. Looked up from germline, CDR1 is SGHTA and CDR2 is FQGNSA. This chain's CDR3 is CASSLGVAGDQETQYF. The CDR3 DNA follows: TGTGCCAGCAGCTTAGGGGTAGCGGGGGACCAAGAGACCCAGTACTTC.

The sample holds a few counts of this clonotype. This chain links TRBV12-3 or TRBV12-4 with TRBJ2-5, with TRBD1 matching 10 bases. V shed 4 bases and J 3 bases; nucleotides not matched to a gene: 8. The CDR3 has 16 amino acids. CDR3 nucleotide sequence: TGTGCCAGCAGTTACCGGATAGGGACAGGGGAAGAGACCCAGTACTTC. This encodes CASSYRIGTGEETQYF.

This chain connects TRBV7-2 to TRBJ1-3; D is perhaps TRBD1 (5 bases). V was pared by 5 bases and J by 0 bases, with 11 bases between. The CDR3 consists of 15 residues. Germline CDR1 is SGHTA and CDR2 is FQGNSA. This chain's CDR3 is CASSRRQNSGNTIYF. The CDR3 DNA is TGTGCCAGCAGCCGCCGACAGAACTCTGGAAACACCATATATTTT.

As regards this clonotype: Since a much larger clone is just one base distant, this may be a read error. J is TRBJ2-5 and V is TRBV10-3; 9 bases match TRBD2. The J call may be wrong; the DNA end is better matched by TRBJ2-7. CDR3 size: 15 residues. From germline, CDR1 is ENHRY and CDR2 SYGVKD. CDR3 loop: CAIRAAGGGAYEQYF. The CDR3, as DNA: TGTGCCATCAGGGCCGCCGGCGGGGGGGCTTACGAGCAGTACTTC.

This chain links TRBV11-2 with TRBJ2-4; the match to TRBD2 covers 13 bases. Trimming cost V 5 bases and J 3 bases; bases outside gene matches: 10. This CDR3 is 18 amino acids long. Germline loops: CDR1 SGHAT, CDR2 FQNNGV. In DNA, the CDR3 is TGTGCCAGCAGCCAGGGACTAGCGGGGACCTGGGGCAAAAACATTCAGTACTTC. Residues: CASSQGLAGTWGKNIQYF.

The chain has TRBV7-2 and TRBJ2-7; 7 nucleotides line up with TRBD1. The CDR3 contains 15 residues. The germline V gene has CDR1 SGHTA and CDR2 FQGNSA. The V and J ends lost 5 bases and 6 bases, in that order; junction bases with no gene match: 13. Written as DNA, the CDR3 is TGTGCCAGCAGCCCTCCGGACCGGGACAGCATCGAGCAGTACTTC. Translated, it gives CASSPPDRDSIEQYF.

The V and J genes are TRBV13 and TRBJ2-4; D remains unclear. The CDR3 loop spans 15 amino acids. With 5 bases removed from V and 1 base from J, the gap between germline ends came to 12 bases. Germline V gives CDR1 PRHDT, CDR2 FYEKMQ (reference sequence). The CDR3 region has the DNA TGTGCCAGCAGCAACAGACTTGGGGCCAAAAACATTCAGTACTTC. Translating gives CASSNRLGAKNIQYF.

V gene TRBV7-6 combines with J gene TRBJ1-3, with D perhaps matching TRBD1 (6 bases). Germline V gene lookup returns CDR1 SGHVS and CDR2 FNYEAQ. The CDR3 totals 16 residues. V was clipped by 4 bases and J by 2 bases, with 15 bases between them. The CDR3 protein is CASSSTGTRPGNTIYF. The CDR3 DNA sequence: TGTGCCAGCAGCTCTACCGGGACAAGGCCTGGAAACACCATATATTTT.

This chain connects TRBV7-3 to TRBJ2-4; D unresolved. With the DNA end fitting TRBJ2-7 better, the J assignment may be wrong. Germline V CDR1 and CDR2: SGHTA, FQGTGA. The CDR3 is 12 residues long. In DNA, the CDR3 is TGTGCCAGCAGCTTAAACCCGAACGAGCAGTACTTC. Protein product: CASSLNPNEQYF.

This clonotype was seen a handful of times. The V gene is TRBV2, the J gene TRBJ1-2; D not certain. The CDR3 loop spans 10 amino acids. With 8 bases removed from V and 8 bases from J, the gap between germline ends came to 9 bases. Per the germline V gene, CDR1 is SNHLY and CDR2 is FYNNEI. CDR3 in amino acids: CASGGSGYTF. CDR3 DNA sequence: TGTGCCAGCGGAGGTAGCGGCTACACCTTC. Combining the CDR3 with reference TRBV2 and TRBJ1-2 gives the whole variable domain EPEVTQTPSHQVTQMGQEVILRCVPISNHLYFYWYRQILGQKVEFLVSFYNNEISEKSEIFDDQFSVERPDGSNFTLKIRSTKLEDSAMYFCASGGSGYTFGSGTRLTVV.

Only a few counts were recorded for this clonotype. V is TRBV20-1 and J is TRBJ2-5, with TRBD2 identical over 14 bases. The CDR3 is 15 residues long. Germline-derived CDR1 and CDR2 are DFQATT and SNEGSKA (reference sequence). V lost 5 bases and J lost 5; bases outside the gene matches: 7. The CDR3 bases are TGCAGTGCTTATACGACTAGCGGGGGGGTTGAGACCCAGTACTTC. This encodes CSAYTTSGGVETQYF.

This clonotype was counted between two and nine times. The chain joins TRBV9 to TRBJ2-3; tentative D call: TRBD2 (5 bases). CDR3 size: 13 residues. Trimming shortened V by 6 bases and J by 5 bases, and 13 bases separated the two germline ends. In germline, CDR1 is SGDLS, CDR2 YYNGEE. CDR3 sequence reads: CASTPRGLDTQYF. For the CDR3, the DNA is TGTGCCAGCACCCCTCGGGGTTTAGATACGCAGTATTTT.

V usage is TRBV7-8 and J usage is TRBJ1-5; D is unclear. This CDR3 has 16 amino acids. V lost 5 bases to trimming and J lost 1 base, with 15 bases between them. The germline V gene has CDR1 SGHVS and CDR2 FQNEAQ. CDR3 sequence reads: CASSLPEHRSNQPQHF. The DNA for the CDR3 is TGTGCCAGCAGCCTCCCGGAACACCGAAGCAATCAGCCCCAGCATTTT. Drawing the rest from reference TRBV7-8 and TRBJ1-5, the complete variable domain is GAGVSQSPRYKVAKRGQDVALRCDPISGHVSLFWYQQALGQGPEFLTYFQNEAQLDKSGLPSDRFFAERPEGSVSTLKIQRTQQEDSAVYLCASSLPEHRSNQPQHFGDGTRLSIL.

The rearrangement links TRBV24-1 to TRBJ1-2; D unclear. CDR3 length: 12 amino acids. The germline V gene has CDR1 KGHDR and CDR2 SFDVKD. Trimming removed 5 bases at V and 3 bases at J, with 6 bases between. In nucleotides, the CDR3 is TGTGCCACCAGTGGTGAGGACTATGGCTACACCTTC. Its translation: CATSGEDYGYTF.

The genes are TRBV7-9 and TRBJ2-7; tentatively, D is TRBD2 (5 bases). The J call may not be correct, given that the DNA end is closer to TRBJ2-5. The CDR3 sequence is 14 residues long. Germline CDR1 is SEHNR and CDR2 is FQNEAQ (reference sequence). The CDR3 loop reads CASSSESGQETQYF. Written as DNA, the CDR3 is TGTGCCAGCAGTTCAGAGAGCGGCCAAGAGACCCAGTACTTC.

V is TRBV9 and J is TRBJ2-1; D possibly corresponds to TRBD2 (6 bases). Trimming removed 0 bases at V and 6 bases at J, with 7 bases between. CDR3 length equals 13 residues. Germline CDR1 reads SGDLS; CDR2 reads YYNGEE. The CDR3, as DNA: TGTGCCAGCAGCGTAGGGGGGGTCAATGAGCAGTTCTTC. This codes for CASSVGGVNEQFF.

This clonotype was seen only a few times. This sequence joins TRBV6-1 and TRBJ1-2; tentatively, D is TRBD1 (6 bases). Germline V lookup: CDR1 MNHNS, CDR2 SASEGT. The V and J ends lost 5 bases and 8 bases respectively, with 12 bases between them. This CDR3 comprises 12 residues. The CDR3 reads CASSQRQDGYTF. The DNA of the CDR3 is TGTGCCAGCAGTCAACGACAGGACGGCTACACCTTC.

This rearrangement joins TRBV4-3 to TRBJ1-5, with D maybe TRBD1 (5 bases). The CDR3 runs to 16 residues. Trimming cost V 0 bases and J 6 bases, with 15 bases left between them. Germline-derived CDR1 and CDR2 are LGHNA and YSLEER. The chain's CDR3 is CASSQDSMQGGQPQHF. DNA for the CDR3: TGCGCCAGCAGCCAAGATTCGATGCAGGGCGGTCAGCCCCAGCATTTT.

The rearrangement joins TRBV5-1 to TRBJ1-1; perhaps TRBD1 as D (6 bases). The V and J ends lost 6 bases and 2 bases respectively, with 14 bases between them. The CDR3 sequence is 14 residues long. Germline-derived CDR1 and CDR2 are SGHRS and YFSETQ. CDR3 nucleotides: TGCGCCAGCACGTGGGGGGGCGGAAACACTGAAGCTTTCTTT. This encodes CASTWGGGNTEAFF.

V usage is TRBV6-1 and J usage is TRBJ2-1, with D perhaps matching TRBD1 or TRBD2 (5 bases each). CDR3 size: 13 residues. Trimming took 0 bases from V and 11 from J, leaving 11 bases between them. The germline V gene has CDR1 MNHNS and CDR2 SASEGT. CDR3 amino acids: CASSEAVSGQQFF. In DNA form, the CDR3 reads TGTGCCAGCAGTGAAGCAGTATCGGGGCAGCAGTTCTTC.